This T cell receptor beta chain was sequenced during a study of response to subunit inactivated influenza vaccine. CDR3 size: 12 residues. Trimming left V 5 bases short and J 8 bases short, with 12 bases between. This clonotype has a handful of counts. TCRdb analysed the RT-PCR reads with MiXCR anew, one entry per CDR3 protein. The repertoire includes approximately 500,000 distinct CDR3 sequences, approximately 24% of them detected once, and 2.5% to 3.5% sits in the top ten. The data were also submitted as part of a second study, on T cells expressing NK-cell markers. That paper adds: As the method of synthesis, 5'RACE template switching with UMIs yielded TCR beta cDNA. Repertoire data for TCR beta were derived from sorted T cells (CD3+CD56+NKG2C+, CD3+CD56+NKG2C- and CD3+CD56-NKG2C+). In six donors, dominant NKG2C+ clonotypes were roughly 1.0-8% of CD8+ T cells. The CD3+CD56-NKG2C+ fraction of a handful of donors was also led by these clonotypes.

The chain employs TRBV12-3 or TRBV12-4 and TRBJ1-1; no firm D call. The sequenced sample was CD4+ T cells sorted from PBMCs, obtained roughly 12 days after vaccination. The sequence was obtained from a man aged 50-59 years who received an inactivated influenza vaccine. CDR3 DNA: TGTGCCAGCAGTAATCGTTTGGGGGAAGCTTTCTTT. Translating it yields CASSNRLGEAFF.